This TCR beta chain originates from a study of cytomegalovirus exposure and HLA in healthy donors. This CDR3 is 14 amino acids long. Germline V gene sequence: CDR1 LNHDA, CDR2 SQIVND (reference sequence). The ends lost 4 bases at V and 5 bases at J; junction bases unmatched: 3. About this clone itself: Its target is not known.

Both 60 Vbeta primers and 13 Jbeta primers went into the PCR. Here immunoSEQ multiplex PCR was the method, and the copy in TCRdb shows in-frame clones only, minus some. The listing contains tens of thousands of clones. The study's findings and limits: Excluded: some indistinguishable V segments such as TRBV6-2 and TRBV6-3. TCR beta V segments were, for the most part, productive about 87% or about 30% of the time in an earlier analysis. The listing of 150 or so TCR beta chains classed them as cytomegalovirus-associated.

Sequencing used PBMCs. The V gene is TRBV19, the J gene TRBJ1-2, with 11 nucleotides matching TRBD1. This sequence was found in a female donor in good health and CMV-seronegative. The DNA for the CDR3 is TGTGCCAGTAGTAGGACAGGGGGCCCATATGGCTACACCTTC. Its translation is CASSRTGGPYGYTF.